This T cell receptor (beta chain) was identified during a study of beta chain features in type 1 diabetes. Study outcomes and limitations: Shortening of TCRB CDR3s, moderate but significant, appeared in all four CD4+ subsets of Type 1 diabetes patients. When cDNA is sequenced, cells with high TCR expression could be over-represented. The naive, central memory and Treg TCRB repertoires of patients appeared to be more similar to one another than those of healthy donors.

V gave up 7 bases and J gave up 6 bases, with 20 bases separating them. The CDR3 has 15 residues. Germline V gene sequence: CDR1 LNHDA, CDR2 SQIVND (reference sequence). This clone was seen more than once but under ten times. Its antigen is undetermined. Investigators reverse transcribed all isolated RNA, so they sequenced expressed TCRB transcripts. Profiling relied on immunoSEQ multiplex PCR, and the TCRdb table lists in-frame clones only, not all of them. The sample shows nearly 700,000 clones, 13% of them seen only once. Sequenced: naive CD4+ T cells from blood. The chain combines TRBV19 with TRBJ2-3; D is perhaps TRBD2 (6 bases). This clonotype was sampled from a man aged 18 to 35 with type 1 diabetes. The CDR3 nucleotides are TGTGCCAGTAAGTCGAATAGCGGCTTAGCGGATACGCAGTATTTT. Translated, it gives CASKSNSGLADTQYF.